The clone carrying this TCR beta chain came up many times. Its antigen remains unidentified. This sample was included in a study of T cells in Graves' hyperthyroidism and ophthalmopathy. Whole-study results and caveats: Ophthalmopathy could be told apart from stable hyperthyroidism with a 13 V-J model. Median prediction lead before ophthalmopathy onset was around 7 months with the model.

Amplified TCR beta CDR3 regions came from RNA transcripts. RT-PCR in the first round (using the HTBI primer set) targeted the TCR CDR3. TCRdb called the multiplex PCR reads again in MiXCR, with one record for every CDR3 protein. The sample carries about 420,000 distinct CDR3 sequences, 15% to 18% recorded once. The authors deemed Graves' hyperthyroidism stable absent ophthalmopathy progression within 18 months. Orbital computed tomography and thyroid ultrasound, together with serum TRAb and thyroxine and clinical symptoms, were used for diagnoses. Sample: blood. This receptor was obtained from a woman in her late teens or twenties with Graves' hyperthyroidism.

In DNA form, the CDR3 reads TGTGCCAGCTCCCAAGGGGGGACAGGTGGAAACACCATATATTTT. Protein sequence: CASSQGGTGGNTIYF. This chain links TRBV2 with TRBJ1-3; 8 nucleotides align to TRBD1. V lost 8 bases to trimming and J lost 3 bases; unmatched junction nucleotides: 9. Germline V CDR1 and CDR2: SNHLY, FYNNEI. This CDR3 comprises 15 residues.